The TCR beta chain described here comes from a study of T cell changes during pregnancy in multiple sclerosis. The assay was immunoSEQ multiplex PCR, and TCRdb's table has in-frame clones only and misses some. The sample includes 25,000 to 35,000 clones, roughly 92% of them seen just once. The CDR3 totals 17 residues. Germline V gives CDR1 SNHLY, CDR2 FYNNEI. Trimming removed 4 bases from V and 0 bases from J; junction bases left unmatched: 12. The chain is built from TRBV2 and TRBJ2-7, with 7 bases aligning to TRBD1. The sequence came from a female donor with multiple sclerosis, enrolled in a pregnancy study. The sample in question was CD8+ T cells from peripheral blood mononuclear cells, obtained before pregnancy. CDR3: CASSGGTALIGSYEQYF. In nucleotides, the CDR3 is TGTGCCAGCAGTGGGGGGACAGCCTTGATTGGCTCCTACGAGCAGTACTTC.